This TCR beta chain was observed in a study of blood T cell repertoires in COVID-19. The V gene lost 10 bases and the J gene lost 3 bases, with 16 bases spanning the gap. This CDR3 comprises 13 residues. Germline V gene sequence: CDR1 MNHEY, CDR2 SVGAGI. This table comes from immunoSEQ multiplex PCR, and its TCRdb copy is limited to in-frame clones, with some not included. The sample yields 130,000 to 150,000 clones, about 85% seen once. The specimen sequenced was PBMCs or T cells enriched from blood (not recorded which). This sequence joins TRBV6-5 and TRBJ2-7; D may be TRBD2 (6 bases). The receptor comes from a woman aged 40-49 years who had been exposed to COVID-19. The CDR3 DNA is TGTGCCACGTCGTCCGGGGGTGGCTACGAGCAGTACTTC. Amino acids: CATSSGGGYEQYF.